This paragraph covers one T cell receptor beta chain sequence. Antigen: not known. Whoever was chosen for sequencing had shown CD8+CD57+ cell expansion by flow cytometry. Severe acquired aplastic anemia was present in all patients. The source of the sample is a study of CD8+CD57+ T cells in acquired aplastic anemia. On the study more broadly: Sorted CD4+ and CD8+ cell DNA averaged approximately 3.2 ug.

Notes on the study in general: Around 29 shared CD8+ CDR3s appeared highly expressed within patients' immunodominant clones. Patient and control CD8+ Simpson's diversity was not significantly different.

Trimming removed 5 bases from V and 6 bases from J; junction bases left unmatched: 7. This CDR3 region has 14 residues. Template material for TCR beta VDJ and CDR3 profiling consisted of genomic DNA. TCRdb processed the reads anew with MiXCR; each CDR3 protein has one entry. This sample has 160,000 or so distinct CDR3 sequences, with around 52% found just once. Specimen: sorted CD4+, CD8+, or CD8+CD57+ T cells (not recorded which) from PBMCs. The clonotype comes from a human donor with aplastic anemia. The chain links TRBV12-3 or TRBV12-4 to TRBJ1-5; 7 nucleotides match TRBD1. This chain's CDR3 is CASSLTGMGQPQHF. The DNA of the CDR3 is TGTGCCAGCAGTCTGACAGGGATGGGTCAGCCCCAGCATTTT.